Reported below is one T cell receptor (beta chain). Antigen unknown. CDR1 and CDR2 (germline): SGHVS, FQNEAQ. This CDR3 is built from 14 residues. The V gene end was trimmed by 4 bases and the J gene end by 3 bases; junction bases not matched to a gene: 6. A heparinised blood draw that averaged around 100 mL was obtained once from each donor. These data come from a study of beta chain features in type 1 diabetes. Regarding the study as a whole: VDJ junctions sequenced from type 1 diabetes patients showed fewer insertions and more deletions.

All of the isolated RNA was reverse transcribed, so expressed TCRB transcripts were sequenced. Assay used: immunoSEQ multiplex PCR; TCRdb lists only in-frame clones, some missing. The repertoire holds some 360,000 clones, with around 20% as singletons. The chain has TRBV7-8 and TRBJ2-7, with 7 bases fitting TRBD2. The sequenced sample was naive CD4+ T cells from blood. This sequence was found in a woman aged 18 to 35 in good health. This chain's CDR3 is CASSYRDYVYEQYF. The CDR3 DNA follows: TGTGCCAGCAGCTATCGGGACTACGTCTACGAGCAGTACTTC. Using reference TRBV7-8 and TRBJ2-7 for the parts outside the CDR3, the full variable domain is GAGVSQSPRYKVAKRGQDVALRCDPISGHVSLFWYQQALGQGPEFLTYFQNEAQLDKSGLPSDRFFAERPEGSVSTLKIQRTQQEDSAVYLCASSYRDYVYEQYFGPGTRLTVT.